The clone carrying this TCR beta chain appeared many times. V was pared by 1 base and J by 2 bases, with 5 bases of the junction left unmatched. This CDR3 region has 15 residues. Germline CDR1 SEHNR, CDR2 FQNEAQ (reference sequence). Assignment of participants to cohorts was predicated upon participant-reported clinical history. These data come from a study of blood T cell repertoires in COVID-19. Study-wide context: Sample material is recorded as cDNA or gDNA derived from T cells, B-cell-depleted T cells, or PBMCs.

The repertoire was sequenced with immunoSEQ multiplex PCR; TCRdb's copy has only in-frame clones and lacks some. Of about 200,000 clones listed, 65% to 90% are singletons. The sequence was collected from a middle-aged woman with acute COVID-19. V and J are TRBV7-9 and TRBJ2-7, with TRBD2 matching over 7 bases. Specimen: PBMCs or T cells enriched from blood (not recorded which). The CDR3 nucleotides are TGTGCCAGCAGCTTAGACGGGGGAGGGCCCTACGAGCAGTACTTC. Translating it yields CASSLDGGGPYEQYF.